The clone carrying this TCR beta chain appeared a few times. The entry originates in a study of CD8 T cells in ankylosing spondylitis. Trimming took 4 bases from V and 2 from J; bases not matched to a gene: 2. CDR1 is SGHVS and CDR2 is FNYEAQ in the germline V gene. The CDR3 loop spans 15 amino acids. TCRdb fed the 5' RACE reads into MiXCR, producing one record per CDR3 protein. The sample includes under 250,000 distinct CDR3 sequences, about 11% of them seen just once. This clonotype was sampled from a male donor with ankylosing spondylitis or in good health (not recorded which). The sequencing sample was made of blood, either unsorted or a sorted T cell fraction (not recorded which). V and J are TRBV7-6 and TRBJ2-1, with 10 bases aligning to TRBD2. The DNA for the CDR3 is TGTGCCAGCAGCTCTAGCGGGGGAACCTACAATGAGCAGTTCTTC. Translation: CASSSSGGTYNEQFF.